Sequencing of this T cell receptor (beta chain) was carried out in a study of naive and memory T cell subsets. Overnight CMV lysate stimulation of fresh PBMCs defined donor CMV status by CD4+ IFNgamma. This CDR3 spans 17 amino acids. Overall study results and limits: Diversity fell and Gini index rose from naive through CM, EM, EMRA.

The beta constant-region primer was an equimolar mix of two oligonucleotides covering TRBC1 and TRBC2. TCRdb reprocessed the UMI-ligation and nested PCR reads with MiXCR, giving one entry per CDR3 protein. The data contain 25,000 to 30,000 distinct CDR3 sequences, about 10% of them singletons. This clonotype was counted a few times. Its antigen is as yet unknown. The TCR sequence derives from a human donor in good health. Input material: effector memory CD4+ T cells from blood. Sample subset: effector memory, CD45RA- CD27-. The chain links TRBV21-1 to TRBJ1-5. TRBV21-1 is a pseudogene segment. CDR3 region: CASSIRVSLNSNQPQHF. Written as DNA, the CDR3 is TGTGCCAGCAGCATTCGCGTCTCTCTAAATAGCAATCAGCCCCAGCATTTT.